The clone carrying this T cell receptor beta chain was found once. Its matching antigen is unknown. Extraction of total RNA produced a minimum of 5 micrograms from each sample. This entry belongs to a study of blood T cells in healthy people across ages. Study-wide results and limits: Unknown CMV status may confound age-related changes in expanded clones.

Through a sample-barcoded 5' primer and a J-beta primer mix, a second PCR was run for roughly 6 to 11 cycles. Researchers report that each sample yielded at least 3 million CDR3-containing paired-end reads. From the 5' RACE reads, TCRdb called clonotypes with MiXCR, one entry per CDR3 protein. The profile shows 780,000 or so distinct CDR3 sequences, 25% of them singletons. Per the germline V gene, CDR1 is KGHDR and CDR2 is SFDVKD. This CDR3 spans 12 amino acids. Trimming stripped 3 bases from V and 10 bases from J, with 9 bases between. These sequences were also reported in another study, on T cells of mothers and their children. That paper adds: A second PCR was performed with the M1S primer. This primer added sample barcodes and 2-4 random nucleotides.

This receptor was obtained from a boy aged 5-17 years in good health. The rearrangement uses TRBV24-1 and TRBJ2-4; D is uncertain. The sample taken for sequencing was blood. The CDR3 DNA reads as TGTGCCACCAGTGATCCCAGTGGGATTCAGTACTTC. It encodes CATSDPSGIQYF.